This T cell receptor beta chain was recovered during a study of T and B cells in COVID-19 patients. The wider study: The recovered cohort's median age was roughly 31 years, versus 65 to 80 years in active infection.

Multiplex PCR with BIOMED2 TRB-A/B primer pools amplified TRB rearrangements. TCRdb re-called the multiplex PCR reads through MiXCR, storing one row per CDR3 protein. The data contain about 18,000 distinct CDR3 sequences, 35% to 40% of them singletons. Blood genomic DNA input for TRB amplification was 250-500 ng. From germline, CDR1 is MNHNY and CDR2 SVGAGI (reference sequence). Trimming removed 5 bases from V and 1 base from J, with 9 bases in between. The CDR3 loop spans 14 amino acids. V and J are TRBV6-6 and TRBJ1-5; no clear D. The receptor was derived from a human donor with active COVID-19. The sequencing input was blood. CDR3 in amino acids: CASSTPGSNQPQHF. DNA for the CDR3: TGTGCCAGCAGTACCCCGGGAAGCAATCAGCCCCAGCATTTT.